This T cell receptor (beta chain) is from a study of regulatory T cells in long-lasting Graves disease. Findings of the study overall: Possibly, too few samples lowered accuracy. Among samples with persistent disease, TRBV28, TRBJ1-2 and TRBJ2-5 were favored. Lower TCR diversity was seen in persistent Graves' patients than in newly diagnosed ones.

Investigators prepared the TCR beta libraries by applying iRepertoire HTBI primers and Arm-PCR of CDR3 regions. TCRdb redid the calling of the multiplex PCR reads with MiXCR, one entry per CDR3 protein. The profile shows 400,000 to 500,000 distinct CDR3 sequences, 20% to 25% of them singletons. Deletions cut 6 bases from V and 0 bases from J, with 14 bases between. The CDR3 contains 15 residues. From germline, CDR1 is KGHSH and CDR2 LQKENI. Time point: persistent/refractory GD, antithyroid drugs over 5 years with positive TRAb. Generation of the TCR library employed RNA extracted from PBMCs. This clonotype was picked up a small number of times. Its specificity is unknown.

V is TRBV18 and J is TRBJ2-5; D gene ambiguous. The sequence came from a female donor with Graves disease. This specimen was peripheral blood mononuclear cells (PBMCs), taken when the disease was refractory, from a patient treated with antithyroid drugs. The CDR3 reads CASSPGAHNQETQYF. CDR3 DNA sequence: TGTGCCAGCTCCCCTGGCGCACACAACCAAGAGACCCAGTACTTC. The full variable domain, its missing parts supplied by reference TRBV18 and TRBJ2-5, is NAGVMQNPRHLVRRRGQEARLRCSPMKGHSHVYWYRQLPEEGLKFMVYLQKENIIDESGMPKERFSAEFPKEGPSILRIQQVVRGDSAAYFCASSPGAHNQETQYFGPGTRLLVL.